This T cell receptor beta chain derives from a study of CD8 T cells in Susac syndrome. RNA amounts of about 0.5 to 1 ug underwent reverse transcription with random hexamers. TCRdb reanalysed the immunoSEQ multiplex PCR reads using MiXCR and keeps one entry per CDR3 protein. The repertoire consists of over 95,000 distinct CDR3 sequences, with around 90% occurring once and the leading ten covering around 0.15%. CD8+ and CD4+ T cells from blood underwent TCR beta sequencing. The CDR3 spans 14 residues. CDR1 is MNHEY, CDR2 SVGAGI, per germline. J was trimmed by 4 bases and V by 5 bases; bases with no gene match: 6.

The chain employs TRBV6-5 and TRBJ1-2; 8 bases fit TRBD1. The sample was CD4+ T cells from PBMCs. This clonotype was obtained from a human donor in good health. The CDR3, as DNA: TGTGCCAGCAGTCCGGGACAGGCTTCCTATGGCTACACCTTC. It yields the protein CASSPGQASYGYTF.